A single sample is the source of the 12 T cell receptor beta chains below, sequenced in a study of cytomegalovirus exposure and HLA in healthy donors. The PCR ran on 60 Vbeta and 13 Jbeta primers. Measured with immunoSEQ multiplex PCR; TCRdb has only the in-frame clones, and not every one. This table holds about 140,000 clones, just under 85% found once. Sequenced material: PBMCs. These receptors originate from a middle-aged man in good health and CMV-seropositive.

The V call is TRBV7-2, the J call TRBJ2-7; D is ambiguous. Germline CDR1 and CDR2: SGHTA and FQGNSA. The CDR3 is 15 residues long. V gave up 1 base and J gave up 0 bases, with 10 bases separating them. For the CDR3, the DNA is TGTGCCAGCAGCTTAGGTTCGGTTCACTCCTACGAGCAGTACTTC. Translating it yields CASSLGSVHSYEQYF.

This chain uses TRBV11-3 with TRBJ2-5, with 8 bases matching TRBD1. There are 14 residues in the CDR3. From germline, CDR1 is SGHNT and CDR2 YENEEA. V dropped 6 bases and J dropped 4; count of bases not matched to a gene: 7. This chain's CDR3 is CASSPFRGRETQYF. CDR3 DNA: TGTGCCAGCAGTCCGTTCAGGGGGCGAGAGACCCAGTACTTC.

V gene TRBV9 combines with J gene TRBJ2-7, with no clear D. Trimming removed 2 bases from V and 6 bases from J, with 12 bases in between. Per germline, CDR1 SGDLS and CDR2 YYNGEE. The CDR3 is made up of 13 amino acids. The CDR3: CASSVSTNLEQYF. CDR3 bases: TGTGCCAGCAGCGTCTCAACTAATCTCGAGCAGTACTTC.

A few counts support this clone. The DNA of the CDR3 is TGTGCCAGCAGCTTAGGGACAGGGGACCAGCCCCAGCATTTT. It specifies CASSLGTGDQPQHF. This sequence joins TRBV7-9 and TRBJ1-5, with 9 bases identical to TRBD1. Germline CDR1 reads SEHNR; CDR2 reads FQNEAQ (reference sequence). Trimming at V came to 1 base and at J to 7 bases, leaving 2 bases not matched to a gene. This CDR3 comprises 14 residues.

The rearrangement uses TRBV11-2 and TRBJ1-5; TRBD1 might be the D (5 bases). V was clipped by 3 bases and J by 6 bases, with 12 bases between them. The CDR3 is 14 residues long. The germline V gene encodes CDR1 SGHAT and CDR2 FQNNGV. This CDR3 reads CASSLGQRGQPQHF. In nucleotides, the CDR3 is TGTGCCAGCAGCTTGGGTCAAAGGGGTCAGCCCCAGCATTTT.

This clone was seen only once. The chain couples TRBV7-2 to TRBJ2-5; D is possibly TRBD1 (7 bases). V was pared by 4 bases and J by 1 base, with 22 bases between. From germline, CDR1 is SGHTA and CDR2 FQGNSA. This CDR3 is 18 amino acids long. For the CDR3, the DNA is TGTGCCAGCAGCTCGATCGGGAAGTCAGGGGGACTCCAAGAGACCCAGTACTTC. Translating it yields CASSSIGKSGGLQETQYF.

This chain joins TRBV15 and TRBJ1-5; 9 nucleotides align to TRBD1. Germline V gene data show CDR1 as LNHNV and CDR2 as YYDKDF (reference sequence). Germline trimming cut 7 bases from V and 6 bases from J; bases unmatched to any gene: 10. The CDR3 covers 15 residues. The CDR3 reads CATTQDRGRTQPQHF. Written as DNA, the CDR3 is TGTGCCACCACCCAGGACAGGGGCCGTACTCAGCCCCAGCATTTT. Supplemented by reference TRBV15 and TRBJ1-5, the full variable domain reads DAMVIQNPRYQVTQFGKPVTLSCSQTLNHNVMYWYQQKSSQAPKLLFHYYDKDFNNEADTPDNFQSRRPNTSFCFLDIRSPGLGDTAMYLCATTQDRGRTQPQHFGDGTRLSIL.

The V call is TRBV5-6, the J call TRBJ2-5; no clear D gene. Germline CDR1 reads SGHDT; CDR2 reads YYEEEE. The CDR3 has 12 residues. The V and J ends lost 0 bases and 7 bases respectively, with 7 bases between them. Here the CDR3 DNA reads TGTGCCAGCAGCTTGGCCCATTGGACCCAGTACTTC. Amino acid sequence: CASSLAHWTQYF. Full variable domain (rest looked up from reference TRBV5-6 and TRBJ2-5): DAGVTQSPTHLIKTRGQQVTLRCSPKSGHDTVSWYQQALGQGPQFIFQYYEEEERQRGNFPDRFSGHQFPNYSSELNVNALLLGDSALYLCASSLAHWTQYFGPGTRLLVL.

This clone has just one count. The gene calls are TRBV5-1 and TRBJ2-7; 9 nucleotides agree with TRBD1. The trim removed 2 bases at V and 5 bases at J, leaving 8 bases unmatched. The CDR3 runs 15 residues. Germline V lookup: CDR1 SGHRS, CDR2 YFSETQ. The CDR3 sequence: CASSLWGQGGNEQYF. DNA of the CDR3: TGCGCCAGCAGCTTATGGGGACAGGGTGGGAACGAGCAGTACTTC.

J is TRBJ2-3 and V is TRBV19; no firm D call. CDR1 and CDR2 from the germline V gene are LNHDA and SQIVND (reference sequence). The CDR3 extends over 17 amino acids. Trimming pared 0 bases from V and 0 bases from J, leaving 13 bases between. CDR3 nucleotide sequence: TGTGCCAGTAGTATAGATCTTGGCGGAATGAGCACAGATACGCAGTATTTT. Translation gives CASSIDLGGMSTDTQYF.

The V and J genes are TRBV13 and TRBJ1-3; D remains unclear. This CDR3 spans 13 amino acids. Germline V CDR1 and CDR2: PRHDT, FYEKMQ (reference sequence). V lost 3 bases to trimming and J lost 0 bases, with 3 bases between them. CDR3 amino acids: CASSLSSGNTIYF. The DNA of the CDR3 is TGTGCCAGCAGCTTGAGCTCTGGAAACACCATATATTTT.

This clone came up a few times. The V call is TRBV5-6, the J call TRBJ2-1, with TRBD1 matching 11 bases. This CDR3 is 16 amino acids long. CDR1 is SGHDT, CDR2 YYEEEE, per germline. V shed 4 bases and J 3 bases; nucleotides not matched to a gene: 6. Here the CDR3 reads CASSPGTGGYYNEQFF. The CDR3 region has the DNA TGTGCCAGCAGCCCCGGGACAGGGGGTTACTACAATGAGCAGTTCTTC.